Listed here are 22 T cell receptor beta chains from one sample, sequenced in a study of regulatory T cells in long-lasting Graves disease. The sample's time point: newly diagnosed GD, antithyroid drugs for less than 3 months. Making the TCR library involved RNA that had been extracted from PBMCs. Construction of the TCR beta libraries employed iRepertoire HTBI primers in conjunction with Arm-PCR of CDR3 regions. TCRdb analysed the multiplex PCR reads with MiXCR anew, one entry per CDR3 protein. Of 250,000 or so distinct CDR3 sequences listed, 20% are singletons. The specimen was peripheral blood mononuclear cells (PBMCs), collected at new diagnosis, from a patient treated with antithyroid drugs. The receptors originated from a female donor with Graves disease.

The gene calls are TRBV29-1 and TRBJ1-2, with a possible D match to TRBD1 (6 bases). Trimming took 6 bases from V and 4 from J, leaving 15 bases between them. The CDR3 totals 13 residues. From germline, CDR1 is SQVTM and CDR2 ANQGSEA. The CDR3 coding sequence is TGCAGCGTACGTCCGGGACAAGCCTATGGCTACACCTTC. Translated, it gives CSVRPGQAYGYTF. Full variable domain (missing parts from reference TRBV29-1 and TRBJ1-2): SAVISQKPSRDICQRGTSLTIQCQVDSQVTMMFWYRQQPGQSLTLIATANQGSEATYESGFVIDKFPISRPNLTFSTLTVSNMSPEDSSIYLCSVRPGQAYGYTFGSGTRLTVV.

This clonotype came up many times. This chain connects TRBV5-8 to TRBJ1-3; no firm D call. The V gene lost 2 bases and the J gene lost 4 bases, with 10 bases spanning the gap. The CDR3 extends over 14 amino acids. The germline V gene encodes CDR1 SGHTS and CDR2 YDEGEE. CDR3 region: CASSFRRLGNTIYF. In DNA form, the CDR3 reads TGTGCCAGCAGCTTCCGGAGATTGGGAAACACCATATATTTT. Looking up the rest from reference TRBV5-8 and TRBJ1-3 gives the full variable domain: EAGVTQSPTHLIKTRGQQATLRCSPISGHTSVYWYQQALGLGLQFLLWYDEGEERNRGNFPPRFSGRQFPNYSSELNVNALELEDSALYLCASSFRRLGNTIYFGEGSWLTVV.

This clonotype was seen repeatedly, ten times or more. The chain uses TRBV11-2 and TRBJ1-4; D is uncertain. The CDR3 sequence is 14 residues long. The V end lost 5 bases, the J end lost 4 bases, and 11 bases lay between the germline ends. CDR1 is SGHAT, CDR2 FQNNGV, per germline. CDR3 amino acids: CASSLSSGNEKLFF. In nucleotides, the CDR3 is TGTGCCAGCAGCCTCAGTAGCGGTAATGAAAAACTGTTTTTT. The variable domain in full, completed from reference TRBV11-2 and TRBJ1-4, reads EAGVAQSPRYKIIEKRQSVAFWCNPISGHATLYWYQQILGQGPKLLIQFQNNGVVDDSQLPKDRFSAERLKGVDSTLKIQPAKLEDSAVYLCASSLSSGNEKLFFGSGTQLSVL.

This clonotype has at least ten counts. This chain links TRBV9 with TRBJ1-1; D not resolved. The V gene's germline CDR1 is SGDLS and CDR2 YYNGEE. The CDR3 length is 13 residues. Trimming stripped 3 bases from V and 4 bases from J, with 10 bases between. The DNA for the CDR3 is TGTGCCAGCAGCGCCGATATGAGCACTGAAGCTTTCTTT. The encoded protein is CASSADMSTEAFF.

This clonotype appeared many times. For the CDR3, the DNA is TGTGCCAGCAGTGACAGACAGGGGGCCAAGACCCAGTACTTC. This codes for CASSDRQGAKTQYF. This sequence joins TRBV6-1 and TRBJ2-5; 10 bases map to TRBD1. CDR3 length equals 14 residues. V shed 3 bases and J 6 bases; nucleotides not matched to a gene: 4. Germline CDR1 is MNHNS and CDR2 is SASEGT.

This chain uses TRBV28 with TRBJ1-3; D is undetermined. Germline V gives CDR1 MDHEN, CDR2 SYDVKM. The CDR3 is 13 amino acids. Trimming removed 3 bases from V and 8 bases from J, with 11 bases in between. The CDR3 loop reads CASSFRVEDTIYF. CDR3 bases: TGTGCCAGCAGTTTTCGTGTCGAGGACACCATATATTTT.

The count of this clonotype is one. Since a much larger clone is just one base distant, this may be a read error. The chain joins TRBV7-2 to TRBJ1-1; D is undetermined. This CDR3 spans 14 amino acids. In germline, CDR1 is SGHTA, CDR2 FQGNSA. The CDR3 region is CASSQGTPNTEAFF. The CDR3, as DNA: TGCGCCAGCAGCCAAGGAACACCTAACACTGAAGCTTTCTTT.

Concerning this clonotype itself: A much larger clone is a single base away; this may be a read error. The chain links TRBV29-1 to TRBJ1-1; D is unresolved. In germline, CDR1 is SQVTM, CDR2 ANQGSEA. There are 10 residues in the CDR3. In DNA form, the CDR3 reads TGCAGCGGGTCGAACATTGAAGCTTTCTTT. Its protein product is CSGSNIEAFF.

This clonotype occurred many times. This rearrangement joins TRBV12-3 or TRBV12-4 to TRBJ2-3; TRBD2 aligns across 8 bases. V lost 0 bases and J lost 2; bases outside the gene matches: 4. CDR3 length: 16 residues. CDR3 DNA: TGTGCCAGCAGTTTAGCGCAAGCGGGAGTCACAGATACGCAGTATTTT. Its translation is CASSLAQAGVTDTQYF.

This clonotype was seen repeatedly, ten times or more. This chain links TRBV14 with TRBJ1-1; the D is unclear. Germline assignment: CDR1 SGHDN and CDR2 FVKESK. The CDR3 spans 17 residues. V lost 0 bases and J lost 0, with 14 bases in between. The CDR3 coding sequence is TGTGCCAGCAGCCAAGAAAGGGCTTTAAACATGAACACTGAAGCTTTCTTT. Protein sequence: CASSQERALNMNTEAFF.

This clonotype was seen ten or more times. This rearrangement joins TRBV7-2 to TRBJ1-5, with D unclear. V was cut by 1 base and J by 4 bases, with 14 bases left in between. The CDR3 is made up of 16 amino acids. Germline V lookup: CDR1 SGHTA, CDR2 FQGNSA. CDR3 sequence (DNA): TGTGCCAGCAGCTTAGTAGGAGCAGGATCTAATCAGCCCCAGCATTTT. This encodes CASSLVGAGSNQPQHF.

This clonotype was recorded a few times. The DNA for the CDR3 is TGCGCCAGCAGCCAAGAAGCCCCCCATTCATTCCGCTCTGGAAACACCATATATTTT. It specifies CASSQEAPHSFRSGNTIYF. This rearrangement joins TRBV4-3 to TRBJ1-3; no clear D gene. Germline assignment: CDR1 LGHNA and CDR2 YSLEER. CDR3 length: 19 residues. Trimming removed 0 bases at V and 0 bases at J, with 18 bases between.

This clonotype turned up a few times. Compared with germline, one end of the junction differs, possibly owing to a read error. V gene TRBV4-3 combines with J gene TRBJ2-1, with D unresolved. This CDR3 has 16 amino acids. Germline CDR1 LGHNA, CDR2 YSLEER. The CDR3 DNA sequence: TGCGTCAGCAGCCAAGTTCCCGAGAGCTCCTACAATGAGCAGTTCTTC. Translation: CVSSQVPESSYNEQFF.

The chain links TRBV7-9 to TRBJ1-2; TRBD1 might be the D (6 bases). Germline V CDR1 and CDR2: SEHNR, FQNEAQ (reference sequence). Trimming left V 2 bases short and J 5 bases short, with 12 bases between. CDR3 length: 14 amino acids. CDR3 sequence: CASSLLAGDYGYTF. CDR3 sequence (DNA): TGTGCCAGCAGCTTATTGGCAGGGGATTATGGCTACACCTTC.

This clonotype was detected many times. The chain employs TRBV9 and TRBJ1-6; D remains ambiguous. The germline V and J ends were trimmed by 0 bases and 9 bases, with 7 bases remaining between them. Germline V gives CDR1 SGDLS, CDR2 YYNGEE. CDR3 length equals 13 residues. The CDR3 loop is CASSVGLGSPLHF. In DNA form, the CDR3 reads TGTGCCAGCAGCGTAGGTCTTGGTTCACCCCTCCACTTT.

This sequence joins TRBV28 and TRBJ2-7; 8 bases map to TRBD2. The V and J ends lost 4 bases and 3 bases, in that order; junction bases with no gene match: 8. CDR1 MDHEN and CDR2 SYDVKM come from the germline V gene. This CDR3 spans 15 amino acids. Written as DNA, the CDR3 is TGTGCCAGCAGTTCCCCTTGGGGACTAGGCTACGAGCAGTACTTC. Translation gives CASSSPWGLGYEQYF.

In its sample, this clonotype was seen a few times. In DNA, the CDR3 is TGTGCCAGTAGACCACTGGACAGGGAGAACACTGAAGCTTTCTTT. Protein sequence: CASRPLDRENTEAFF. The chain has TRBV19 and TRBJ1-1, with 8 bases matching TRBD1. Germline assignment: CDR1 LNHDA and CDR2 SQIVND (reference sequence). The CDR3 is 15 residues long. Germline trimming cut 6 bases from V and 1 base from J; bases unmatched to any gene: 7. Combining the CDR3 with reference TRBV19 and TRBJ1-1 gives the whole variable domain DGGITQSPKYLFRKEGQNVTLSCEQNLNHDAMYWYRQDPGQGLRLIYYSQIVNDFQKGDIAEGYSVSREKKESFPLTVTSAQKNPTAFYLCASRPLDRENTEAFFGQGTRLTVV.

This clonotype has a handful of counts. The rearrangement joins TRBV19 to TRBJ1-5; 11 nucleotides match TRBD1. J was trimmed by 0 bases and V by 4 bases; bases with no gene match: 14. This CDR3 comprises 20 residues. CDR1 is LNHDA and CDR2 is SQIVND in the germline V gene (reference sequence). This CDR3 is CASSSSLGTGGAYSNQPQHF. CDR3 coding DNA: TGTGCCAGTAGTAGTTCATTAGGGACAGGGGGAGCCTATAGCAATCAGCCCCAGCATTTT.

This clonotype appeared many times. The rearrangement joins TRBV7-8 to TRBJ2-7; no definite D call. Trimming pared 1 base from V and 6 bases from J, leaving 16 bases between. Germline CDR1 and CDR2: SGHVS and FQNEAQ. CDR3 size: 15 residues. The CDR3 DNA reads TGTGCCAGCAGCTTAGGTCCAGGATTGGTTGCCGAGCAGTACTTC. Its translation: CASSLGPGLVAEQYF.

The gene calls are TRBV6-2 or TRBV6-3 and TRBJ2-1; the match to TRBD2 covers 9 bases. Trimming at V came to 5 bases and at J to 0 bases, leaving 23 bases not matched to a gene. In germline, CDR1 is MNHEY, CDR2 SVGEGT. The CDR3 is made up of 22 amino acids. CDR3 DNA: TGTGCCAGCAGTCCCCTTTTCGAGGTATGGCTAGCGGGACAGAGCTCCTACAATGAGCAGTTCTTC. This codes for CASSPLFEVWLAGQSSYNEQFF.

The sample holds many counts of this clonotype. The chain carries TRBV11-3 and TRBJ1-1; no firm D call. The CDR3 is 15 amino acids. The germline CDR1 and CDR2 sequences are SGHNT and YENEEA. The germline V and J ends were trimmed by 7 bases and 1 base, with 16 bases remaining between them. The CDR3 region has the DNA TGTGCCAGCACCGTGGGGAGGGCCCCGAACACTGAAGCTTTCTTT. This codes for CASTVGRAPNTEAFF.

This clonotype was found many times. The V gene is TRBV20-1, the J gene TRBJ2-3; D not resolved. CDR3 length: 14 residues. Germline V CDR1 and CDR2: DFQATT, SNEGSKA (reference sequence). V was pared by 3 bases and J by 2 bases, with 12 bases between. The CDR3 coding sequence is TGCAGTGCTAGGCGCGGACCCCCCACAGATACGCAGTATTTT. Amino acid sequence: CSARRGPPTDTQYF.